A single sample gave rise to the 14 T cell receptor beta chains below, sequenced in a study of T cell responses to AZD1222 COVID-19 vaccine. Libraries were prepared by immunoSEQ multiplex PCR; TCRdb keeps only in-frame clonotypes and omits some of them. Of about 97,000 clones listed, roughly 88% were seen once; the top ten hold approximately 2.8%. The sample consisted of peripheral blood, taken on day 0 of AZD1222 vaccination. All receptors come from an adult in good health.

The chain combines TRBV19 with TRBJ1-1, with 11 bases fitting TRBD1. This CDR3 is built from 15 residues. Losses at the gene ends were 1 base for V and 6 bases for J; bases not matched to a gene: 4. Germline V CDR1 and CDR2: LNHDA, SQIVND (reference sequence). DNA for the CDR3: TGTGCCAGTAGTATAGGGACAGGGGGCATCGCTGAAGCTTTCTTT. Its translation: CASSIGTGGIAEAFF.

V gene TRBV7-2 combines with J gene TRBJ1-2, with D unclear. Trimming pared 5 bases from V and 5 bases from J, leaving 15 bases between. This CDR3 is built from 14 residues. Germline-derived CDR1 and CDR2 are SGHTA and FQGNSA. The CDR3 coding sequence is TGTGCCAGCAGCCCCACGGGGAAAGGGTATGGCTACACCTTC. Protein sequence: CASSPTGKGYGYTF.

The chain combines TRBV4-1 with TRBJ2-7; weak D call: TRBD2 (7 bases). Germline lookup yields CDR1 MGHRA and CDR2 YSYEKL. The V end lost 0 bases, the J end lost 6 bases, and 12 bases lay between the germline ends. CDR3 length: 14 residues. The CDR3 reads CASSQDGGGSEQYF. Written as DNA, the CDR3 is TGCGCCAGCAGCCAAGATGGCGGGGGCTCCGAGCAGTACTTC.

This chain joins TRBV27 and TRBJ1-1; D call uncertain. Germline values: CDR1 MNHEY, CDR2 SMNVEV (reference sequence). This CDR3 region has 13 residues. Trimming cost V 4 bases and J 0 bases, with 6 bases left between them. DNA for the CDR3: TGTGCCAGCAGTTGGCAGTTGAACACTGAAGCTTTCTTT. Translation gives CASSWQLNTEAFF.

CDR3 residues: CASSRDRGNTEAFF. The CDR3 coding sequence is TGTGCCAGCAGTCGGGACAGGGGGAACACTGAAGCTTTCTTT. The J gene is TRBJ1-1, the V gene TRBV6-6; 10 positions agree with TRBD1. Germline V gene sequence: CDR1 MNHNY, CDR2 SVGAGI (reference sequence). The CDR3 covers 14 residues. J lost 1 base, V lost 5 bases, and 1 base had no gene match.

The chain couples TRBV2 to TRBJ1-1; D is ambiguous. Trimming removed 5 bases at V and 4 bases at J, with 11 bases between. Germline V gene lookup returns CDR1 SNHLY and CDR2 FYNNEI. CDR3 size: 13 residues. The CDR3 protein is CASSKEGGTEAFF. The CDR3 DNA reads TGTGCCAGCAGTAAGGAAGGAGGCACTGAAGCTTTCTTT.

The chain employs TRBV2 and TRBJ1-4; no firm D call. V was trimmed by 6 bases and J by 2 bases, leaving 10 bases between them. The CDR3 is made up of 14 amino acids. Germline loops: CDR1 SNHLY, CDR2 FYNNEI. The CDR3 DNA follows: TGTGCCAGCAGGATGATGGCGACTAATGAAAAACTGTTTTTT. Translation: CASRMMATNEKLFF.

This rearrangement joins TRBV28 to TRBJ2-7; D not certain. The germline CDR1 and CDR2 sequences are MDHEN and SYDVKM. This CDR3 is built from 12 residues. V dropped 3 bases and J dropped 0 bases, with 3 bases sitting between them. The CDR3 DNA reads TGTGCCAGCAGTTTGAGCTCCTACGAGCAGTACTTC. The encoded protein is CASSLSSYEQYF.

Here the CDR3 DNA reads TGCGCCAGCAGCCGCGTGGGGGAGACCCAGTACTTC. This encodes CASSRVGETQYF. The rearrangement links TRBV5-1 to TRBJ2-5, with D unresolved. Between the trimmed V and J ends, which lost 4 bases and 5 bases, there was a span of 9 bases. The CDR3 covers 12 residues. Per the germline V gene, CDR1 is SGHRS and CDR2 is YFSETQ.

This chain joins TRBV28 and TRBJ2-1; D uncertain. This CDR3 is 15 amino acids long. V gave up 6 bases and J gave up 0 bases, with 12 bases separating them. Germline lookup yields CDR1 MDHEN and CDR2 SYDVKM. CDR3 nucleotides: TGTGCCAGCAGCTTACCCCTCAGCTCCTACAATGAGCAGTTCTTC. Residues: CASSLPLSSYNEQFF.

The V call is TRBV6-5, the J call TRBJ1-5; the D is unclear. The CDR3 totals 16 residues. CDR1 is MNHEY, CDR2 SVGAGI, per germline. Trimming stripped 4 bases from V and 0 bases from J, with 13 bases between. The CDR3 DNA reads TGTGCCAGCAGTTCAATGTTCGGAGATAGCAATCAGCCCCAGCATTTT. It encodes CASSSMFGDSNQPQHF.

This clone was observed a single time. This chain's CDR3 is CASRDSGAKNIQYF. The CDR3 coding sequence is TGTGCCAGCAGGGACTCGGGAGCCAAAAACATTCAGTACTTC. The genes are TRBV28 and TRBJ2-4, with a possible D match to TRBD2 (5 bases). This CDR3 is built from 14 residues. Between the trimmed V and J ends, which lost 6 bases and 0 bases, there was a span of 9 bases. From germline, CDR1 is MDHEN and CDR2 SYDVKM.

CDR3 region: CASSDMTGGYQPQHF. The CDR3 coding sequence is TGTGCCAGCAGTGATATGACAGGGGGCTATCAGCCCCAGCATTTT. V usage is TRBV2 and J usage is TRBJ1-5; 10 nucleotides line up with TRBD1. Germline assignment: CDR1 SNHLY and CDR2 FYNNEI. V was pared by 3 bases and J by 5 bases, with 4 bases of the junction left unmatched. The CDR3 totals 15 residues.

This sequence joins TRBV5-1 and TRBJ2-7; D ambiguous. Germline CDR1 is SGHRS and CDR2 is YFSETQ. Deletions cut 0 bases from V and 6 bases from J, with 4 bases between. There are 11 residues in the CDR3. In DNA form, the CDR3 reads TGCGCCAGCAGCTTGGAATCCGAGCAGTACTTC. It specifies CASSLESEQYF.